This T cell receptor (beta chain) was identified during a study of human T cells and chemical hapten exposure. Study background: The upper back received 0.01% DPC by patch testing, with results read at 6 days.

Trimming pared 0 bases from V and 5 bases from J, leaving 11 bases between. CDR3 length equals 14 residues. Germline CDR1 and CDR2: SGHRS and YFSETQ. Via MiXCR, TCRdb re-called the RACE reads, giving one row per CDR3 protein. Of under 450,000 distinct CDR3 sequences in the sample, 6% to 7% were seen once. Time point denoted: patch test 2, 6 weeks after DPC sensitization. Described treatment: therapeutic diphenylcyclopropenone sensitization with weekly scalp DPC. This receptor was taken from a woman aged 18-29 years with alopecia areata. Some clones in this sample may be carry-over from other donors' samples. The gene calls are TRBV5-1 and TRBJ2-5, with D hard to call. The sample consisted of whole blood, taken in connection with sensitization to the hapten diphenylcyclopropenone (DPC). This CDR3 reads CASSLAPAVETQYF. CDR3 sequence (DNA): TGCGCCAGCAGCTTGGCCCCGGCGGTCGAGACCCAGTACTTC.